This entry lists 21 T cell receptor beta chains sequenced from one sample in a study of blood T cell repertoires in COVID-19. Libraries were prepared by immunoSEQ multiplex PCR; TCRdb keeps only in-frame clonotypes and omits some of them. The sample includes 150,000 or so clones, 80% to 90% seen only once; the top ten take approximately 1.5%. Input material: peripheral blood. The receptor set was obtained from a woman between 55 and 75 years old with acute or convalescent COVID-19.

The chain links TRBV5-1 to TRBJ1-2, with D perhaps matching TRBD1 (5 bases). The CDR3 is 14 amino acids. Germline loops: CDR1 SGHRS, CDR2 YFSETQ. V lost 4 bases, J lost 4 bases, and 14 bases lay in between. The CDR3 loop is CASSLGTQGYGYTF. CDR3 in DNA: TGCGCCAGCAGCCTGGGAACTCAGGGCTATGGCTACACCTTC.

The chain has TRBV6-5 and TRBJ2-7, with D tentatively TRBD1 (5 bases). CDR3 length equals 15 residues. V dropped 0 bases and J dropped 2 bases, with 11 bases sitting between them. Germline CDR1 MNHEY, CDR2 SVGAGI. The CDR3 DNA is TGTGCCAGCAGTTACTCGATTACAGGCGCCTACGAGCAGTACTTC. As protein: CASSYSITGAYEQYF.

J is TRBJ1-4 and V is TRBV2; TRBD1 matches at 7 bases. V shed 6 bases, J shed 3 bases, and the junction held 4 bases outside the gene matches. Looked up from germline, CDR1 is SNHLY and CDR2 is FYNNEI. The CDR3 totals 14 residues. The CDR3 coding sequence is TGTGCCAGCAGGGAGGGGGCGCCTAATGAAAAACTGTTTTTT. Translating it yields CASREGAPNEKLFF.

The chain is built from TRBV25-1 and TRBJ1-1; 7 nucleotides align to TRBD1. The CDR3 consists of 12 residues. Germline values: CDR1 MGHDK, CDR2 SYGVNS. Unmatched junction bases numbered 1, after V lost 8 bases and J lost 1 base. Written as DNA, the CDR3 is TGTGCCAGCGGGGACAGGAACACTGAAGCTTTCTTT. It is translated as CASGDRNTEAFF.

For this clone: This same CDR3 is encoded by further DNA sequences in the sample. The V and J genes are TRBV29-1 and TRBJ1-2, with D possibly being TRBD1 (5 bases). V was clipped by 1 base and J by 4 bases, with 10 bases between them. Germline CDR1 is SQVTM and CDR2 is ANQGSEA. CDR3 length: 13 residues. CDR3 in amino acids: CSVEAGDGYGYTF. DNA for the CDR3: TGCAGCGTTGAAGCGGGGGACGGCTATGGCTACACCTTC.

The V and J genes are TRBV6-5 and TRBJ1-5, with 10 bases matching TRBD1. Germline V gene sequence: CDR1 MNHEY, CDR2 SVGAGI. The CDR3 runs to 14 residues. The V gene end was trimmed by 6 bases and the J gene end by 5 bases; junction bases not matched to a gene: 4. The CDR3 loop reads CASSLTGGDQPQHF. The DNA of the CDR3 is TGTGCCAGCAGCTTGACAGGGGGCGATCAGCCCCAGCATTTT.

With regard to this clone: Sequence at one end of the junction differs from germline and may be a read error. The chain has TRBV28 and TRBJ2-2; D is uncertain. Germline V gene sequence: CDR1 MDHEN, CDR2 SYDVKM. The length of the CDR3 is 12 residues. CDR3 nucleotides: TGTGCCAGCTTAGAGAACGCCGGGGAGCTGTTTTTT. It is translated as CASLENAGELFF. Looking up the rest from reference TRBV28 and TRBJ2-2 gives the full variable domain: DVKVTQSSRYLVKRTGEKVFLECVQDMDHENMFWYRQDPGLGLRLIYFSYDVKMKEKGDIPEGYSVSREKKERFSLILESASTNQTSMYLCASLENAGELFFGEGSRLTVL.

This sequence joins TRBV9 and TRBJ1-2; D call uncertain. V dropped 3 bases and J dropped 7 bases, with 13 bases sitting between them. CDR1 and CDR2 from the germline V gene are SGDLS and YYNGEE. This CDR3 region has 13 residues. The CDR3 spells CASSATASPGYTF. CDR3 nucleotides: TGTGCCAGCAGCGCCACCGCGTCACCTGGCTACACCTTC. Variable domain in full (rest from reference TRBV9 and TRBJ1-2): DSGVTQTPKHLITATGQRVTLRCSPRSGDLSVYWYQQSLDQGLQFLIQYYNGEERAKGNILERFSAQQFPDLHSELNLSSLELGDSALYFCASSATASPGYTFGSGTRLTVV.

CDR3 sequence: CASSPPGPRSHYGYTF. CDR3 nucleotide sequence: TGTGCCAGCTCACCACCGGGCCCCAGGTCCCACTATGGCTACACCTTC. The chain combines TRBV18 with TRBJ1-2; no firm D call. This CDR3 comprises 16 residues. CDR1 and CDR2 from the germline V gene are KGHSH and LQKENI. Between the trimmed V and J ends, which lost 0 bases and 3 bases, there was a span of 14 bases.

The DNA for the CDR3 is TGTGCCAGCCGACAGGGGGGAACTAATGAAAAACTGTTTTTT. It is translated as CASRQGGTNEKLFF. The chain employs TRBV27 and TRBJ1-4, with 9 positions matching TRBD1. Germline values: CDR1 MNHEY, CDR2 SMNVEV (reference sequence). This CDR3 region has 14 residues. Trimming removed 8 bases from V and 1 base from J; junction bases left unmatched: 2.

The J gene is TRBJ2-3, the V gene TRBV5-1; 10 bases agree with TRBD2. V trimming: 1 base; J trimming: 6 bases; junction bases outside the gene matches: 8. CDR3 size: 16 residues. In germline, CDR1 is SGHRS, CDR2 YFSETQ. For the CDR3, the DNA is TGCGCCAGCAGCTTGAATAGCGGGGGGTCTTGGGATACGCAGTATTTT. Its translation: CASSLNSGGSWDTQYF. The variable domain in full, completed from reference TRBV5-1 and TRBJ2-3, reads KAGVTQTPRYLIKTRGQQVTLSCSPISGHRSVSWYQQTPGQGLQFLFEYFSETQRNKGNFPGRFSGRQFSNSRSEMNVSTLELGDSALYLCASSLNSGGSWDTQYFGPGTRLTVL.

The table lists this clone with a count of one. The rearrangement joins TRBV7-2 to TRBJ1-1, with a possible D match to TRBD1 (5 bases). V was clipped by 5 bases and J by 3 bases, with 16 bases between them. Germline CDR1 and CDR2: SGHTA and FQGNSA. CDR3 length: 15 amino acids. Here the CDR3 reads CASSQQTGGYTEAFF. The DNA of the CDR3 is TGTGCCAGCAGCCAACAAACGGGGGGTTACACTGAAGCTTTCTTT.

The J gene is TRBJ2-2, the V gene TRBV4-3, with D possibly matching TRBD1 (7 bases). V dropped 2 bases and J dropped 3 bases, with 13 bases sitting between them. The CDR3 spans 16 residues. Germline CDR1 and CDR2: LGHNA and YSLEER. The CDR3 sequence: CASSQFARGDTGELFF. The CDR3 nucleotides are TGCGCCAGCAGCCAATTCGCCAGGGGGGACACCGGGGAGCTGTTTTTT.

This chain connects TRBV27 to TRBJ2-2, with TRBD2 matching over 7 bases. The trim removed 1 base at V and 4 bases at J, leaving 3 bases unmatched. Germline lookup yields CDR1 MNHEY and CDR2 SMNVEV (reference sequence). This CDR3 comprises 15 residues. The CDR3 DNA reads TGTGCCAGCAGTTTATGGGGGGAGGGCACCGGGGAGCTGTTTTTT. It specifies CASSLWGEGTGELFF.

The chain recombines TRBV28 with TRBJ1-6; 7 positions match TRBD1. V lost 5 bases to trimming and J lost 13 bases; unmatched junction nucleotides: 11. This CDR3 is 14 amino acids long. Germline V gene sequence: CDR1 MDHEN, CDR2 SYDVKM. CDR3 protein: CASSLRQGSSPLHF. As DNA, the CDR3 is TGTGCCAGCAGTCTTCGACAGGGTAGTTCGCCCCTCCACTTT.

The rearrangement joins TRBV19 to TRBJ2-3; 8 bases align to TRBD1. This CDR3 has 16 amino acids. The germline V gene encodes CDR1 LNHDA and CDR2 SQIVND (reference sequence). V dropped 4 bases and J dropped 1; count of bases not matched to a gene: 7. The CDR3 DNA reads as TGTGCCAGTAGTACCGGGACAGGCCGCCGCACAGATACGCAGTATTTT. Amino acids: CASSTGTGRRTDTQYF.

The CDR3, as DNA: TGCGCCAGCAGTGAGGTTACAGGGACTGGAAACACCATATATTTT. This sequence encodes CASSEVTGTGNTIYF. The rearrangement links TRBV10-2 to TRBJ1-3; tentatively, D is TRBD1 (6 bases). Trimming cost V 2 bases and J 2 bases, with 10 bases left between them. This CDR3 is built from 15 residues. In germline, CDR1 is WSHSY, CDR2 SAAADI.

V usage is TRBV7-2 and J usage is TRBJ1-1; unclear D gene. From germline, CDR1 is SGHTA and CDR2 FQGNSA. With 5 bases removed from V and 4 bases from J, the gap between germline ends came to 17 bases. This CDR3 comprises 15 residues. Written as DNA, the CDR3 is TGTGCCAGCAGCCCCTCGGCGGAGGGTCCCACTGAAGCTTTCTTT. Encoded protein: CASSPSAEGPTEAFF.

V gene TRBV6-5 combines with J gene TRBJ2-7; no firm D call. With 10 bases removed from V and 6 bases from J, the gap between germline ends came to 19 bases. The CDR3 covers 13 residues. Germline V gene lookup returns CDR1 MNHEY and CDR2 SVGAGI. CDR3 sequence reads: CATRRGSRGEQYF. In DNA form, the CDR3 reads TGTGCCACCCGACGCGGCAGTAGAGGCGAGCAGTACTTC.

V gene TRBV6-5 combines with J gene TRBJ2-1; 7 bases fit TRBD1. This CDR3 region has 15 residues. J was trimmed by 2 bases and V by 6 bases; bases with no gene match: 7. Per the germline V gene, CDR1 is MNHEY and CDR2 is SVGAGI. The CDR3 region is CASSWDRKTYNEQFF. The CDR3 nucleotides read TGTGCCAGCAGCTGGGACAGAAAAACCTACAATGAGCAGTTCTTC.

J is TRBJ1-2 and V is TRBV6-2 or TRBV6-3, with TRBD1 as a possible D gene (6 bases). The V gene's germline CDR1 is MNHEY and CDR2 SVGEGT. The CDR3 covers 13 residues. V dropped 5 bases and J dropped 10 bases, with 17 bases sitting between them. CDR3: CASSLTGYGDYTF. The CDR3 coding sequence is TGTGCCAGCAGTCTCACAGGGTACGGCGACTACACCTTC.